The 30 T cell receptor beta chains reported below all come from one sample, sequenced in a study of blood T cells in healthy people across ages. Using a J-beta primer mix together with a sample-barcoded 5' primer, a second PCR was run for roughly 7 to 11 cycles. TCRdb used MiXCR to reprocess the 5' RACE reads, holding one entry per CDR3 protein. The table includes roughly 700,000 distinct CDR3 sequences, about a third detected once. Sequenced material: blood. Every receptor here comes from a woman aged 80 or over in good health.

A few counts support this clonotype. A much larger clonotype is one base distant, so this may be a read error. Written as DNA, the CDR3 is TGTGCCAGCAGCTTAGAATACAGTGGCTACACCTTC. This codes for CASSLEYSGYTF. The V call is TRBV7-9, the J call TRBJ1-2; D gene ambiguous. The CDR3 is made up of 12 amino acids. Trimming pared 1 base from V and 7 bases from J, leaving 7 bases between. The germline V gene has CDR1 SEHNR and CDR2 FQNEAQ (reference sequence).

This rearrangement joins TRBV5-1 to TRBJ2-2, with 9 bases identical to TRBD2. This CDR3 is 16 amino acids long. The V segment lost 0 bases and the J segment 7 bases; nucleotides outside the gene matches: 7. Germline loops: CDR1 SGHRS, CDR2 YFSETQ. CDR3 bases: TGCGCCAGCAGCTTGGCCGGACTAGCGAGGGTCGGGGAGCTGTTTTTT. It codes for CASSLAGLARVGELFF.

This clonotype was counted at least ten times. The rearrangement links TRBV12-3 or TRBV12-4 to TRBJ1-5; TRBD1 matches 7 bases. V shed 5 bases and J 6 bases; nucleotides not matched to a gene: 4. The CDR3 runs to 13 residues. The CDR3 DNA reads TGTGCCAGCAGTCACGACAGGGCTCAGCCCCAGCATTTT. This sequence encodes CASSHDRAQPQHF.

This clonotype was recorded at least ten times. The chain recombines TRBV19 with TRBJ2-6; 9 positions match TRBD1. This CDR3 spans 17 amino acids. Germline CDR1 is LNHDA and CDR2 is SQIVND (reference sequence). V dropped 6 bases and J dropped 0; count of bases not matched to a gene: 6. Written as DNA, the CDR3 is TGTGCCAGTAGACCGGGACAGGGTTTCTCTGGGGCCAACGTCCTGACTTTC. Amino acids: CASRPGQGFSGANVLTF.

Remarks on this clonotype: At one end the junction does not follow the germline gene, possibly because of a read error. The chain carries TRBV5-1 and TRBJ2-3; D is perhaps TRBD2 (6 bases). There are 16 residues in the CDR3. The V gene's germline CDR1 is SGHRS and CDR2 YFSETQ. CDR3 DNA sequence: TGCGCCGGCAGCTTCTCACTGGAGGGGCCCACAGATACACAGTATTTT. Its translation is CAGSFSLEGPTDTQYF.

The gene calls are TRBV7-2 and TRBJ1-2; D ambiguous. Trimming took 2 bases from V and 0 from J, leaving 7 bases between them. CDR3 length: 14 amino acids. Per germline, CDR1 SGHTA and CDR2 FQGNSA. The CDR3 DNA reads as TGTGCCAGCAGCTTATTCGGAGCTAACTATGGCTACACCTTC. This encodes CASSLFGANYGYTF.

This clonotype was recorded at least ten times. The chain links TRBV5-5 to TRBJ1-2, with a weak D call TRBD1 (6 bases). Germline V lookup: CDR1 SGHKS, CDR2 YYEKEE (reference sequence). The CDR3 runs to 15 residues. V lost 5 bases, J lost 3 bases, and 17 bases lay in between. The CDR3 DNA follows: TGTGCCAGCAGTCCTGACAGGCCCCATTACTATGGCTACACCTTC. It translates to CASSPDRPHYYGYTF.

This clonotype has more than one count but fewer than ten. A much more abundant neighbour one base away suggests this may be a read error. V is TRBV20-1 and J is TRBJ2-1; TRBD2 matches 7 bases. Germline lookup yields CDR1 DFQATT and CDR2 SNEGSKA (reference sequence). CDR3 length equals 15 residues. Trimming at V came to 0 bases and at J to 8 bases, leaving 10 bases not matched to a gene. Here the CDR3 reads CSARETGGRCDEQFF. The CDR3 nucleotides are TGCAGTGCTAGAGAAACGGGAGGACGGTGCGATGAGCAGTTCTTC.

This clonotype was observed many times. The chain's CDR3 is CASSKRGDYEQYF. In DNA, the CDR3 is TGTGCCAGCAGTAAACGGGGGGACTACGAGCAGTACTTC. V gene TRBV25-1 combines with J gene TRBJ2-7; 7 nucleotides agree with TRBD2. The CDR3 is 13 residues long. Germline-derived CDR1 and CDR2 are MGHDK and SYGVNS. The V gene end was trimmed by 5 bases and the J gene end by 3 bases; junction bases not matched to a gene: 4.

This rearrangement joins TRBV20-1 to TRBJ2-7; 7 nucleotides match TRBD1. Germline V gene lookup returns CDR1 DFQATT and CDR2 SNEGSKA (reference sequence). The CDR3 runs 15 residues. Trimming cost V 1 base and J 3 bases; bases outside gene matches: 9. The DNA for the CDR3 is TGCAGTGCTAGAGTCGGTCAGGGGGTGAACTACGAGCAGTACTTC. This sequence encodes CSARVGQGVNYEQYF.

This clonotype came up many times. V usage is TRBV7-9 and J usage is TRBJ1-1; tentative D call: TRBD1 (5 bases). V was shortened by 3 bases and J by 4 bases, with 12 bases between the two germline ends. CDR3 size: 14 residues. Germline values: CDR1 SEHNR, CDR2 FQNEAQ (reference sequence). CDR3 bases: TGTGCCAGCAGCTTCGGAGGGGAGAGCACTGAAGCTTTCTTT. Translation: CASSFGGESTEAFF.

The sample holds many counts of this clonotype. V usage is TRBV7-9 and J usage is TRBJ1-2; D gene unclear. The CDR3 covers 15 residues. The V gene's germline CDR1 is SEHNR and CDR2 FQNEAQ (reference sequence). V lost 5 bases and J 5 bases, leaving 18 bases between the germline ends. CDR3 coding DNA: TGTGCCAGCAGCCCCCGGTTCGGGCGGGCGTATGGCTACACCTTC. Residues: CASSPRFGRAYGYTF.

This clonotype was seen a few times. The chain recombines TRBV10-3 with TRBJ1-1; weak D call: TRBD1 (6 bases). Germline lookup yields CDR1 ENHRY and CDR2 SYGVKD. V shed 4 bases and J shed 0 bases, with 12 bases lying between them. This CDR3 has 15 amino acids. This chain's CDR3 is CAISGTGQLNTEAFF. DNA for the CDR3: TGTGCCATCAGTGGGACCGGACAGCTGAACACTGAAGCTTTCTTT.

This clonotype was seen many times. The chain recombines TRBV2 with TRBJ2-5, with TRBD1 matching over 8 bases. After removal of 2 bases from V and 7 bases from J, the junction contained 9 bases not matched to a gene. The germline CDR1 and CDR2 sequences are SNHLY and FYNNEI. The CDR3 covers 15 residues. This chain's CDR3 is CASSESATGARTQYF. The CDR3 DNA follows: TGTGCCAGCAGTGAATCCGCGACAGGGGCGCGGACCCAGTACTTC.

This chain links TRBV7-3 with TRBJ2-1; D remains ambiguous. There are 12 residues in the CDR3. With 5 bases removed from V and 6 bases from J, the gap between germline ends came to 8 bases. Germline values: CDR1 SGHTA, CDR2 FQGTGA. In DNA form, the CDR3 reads TGTGCCAGCAGCCAAAACGCCAATGAGCAGTTCTTC. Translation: CASSQNANEQFF.

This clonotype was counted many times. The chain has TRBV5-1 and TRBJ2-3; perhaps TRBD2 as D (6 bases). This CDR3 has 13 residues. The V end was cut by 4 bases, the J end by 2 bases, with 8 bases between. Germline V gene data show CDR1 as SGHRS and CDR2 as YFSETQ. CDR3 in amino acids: CASSRDFTDTQYF. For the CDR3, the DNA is TGCGCCAGCAGCCGGGACTTCACAGATACGCAGTATTTT.

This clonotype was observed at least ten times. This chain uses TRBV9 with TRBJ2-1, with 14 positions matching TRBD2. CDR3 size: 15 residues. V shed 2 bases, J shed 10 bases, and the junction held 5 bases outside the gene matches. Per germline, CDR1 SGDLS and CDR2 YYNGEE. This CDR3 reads CASSVRLAGGAEQFF. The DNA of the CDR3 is TGTGCCAGCAGCGTCAGACTAGCGGGGGGGGCCGAGCAGTTCTTC.

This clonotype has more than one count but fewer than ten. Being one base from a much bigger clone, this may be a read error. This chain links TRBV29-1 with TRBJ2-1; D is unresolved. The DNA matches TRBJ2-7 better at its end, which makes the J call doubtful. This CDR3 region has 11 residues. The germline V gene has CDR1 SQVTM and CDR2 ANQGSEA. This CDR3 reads CSSSSYNEQYF. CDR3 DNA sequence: TGCAGCTCGAGCTCCTACAATGAGCAGTACTTC.

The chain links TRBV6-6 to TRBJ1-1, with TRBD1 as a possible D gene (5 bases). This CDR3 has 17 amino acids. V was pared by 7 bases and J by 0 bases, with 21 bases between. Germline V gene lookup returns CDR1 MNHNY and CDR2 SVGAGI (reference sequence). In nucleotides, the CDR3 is TGTGCCAGCACTAAGTCGATGGGGGGACCTATGAACACTGAAGCTTTCTTT. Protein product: CASTKSMGGPMNTEAFF.

CDR3 residues: CAGIDHNTGELFF. CDR3 DNA sequence: TGTGCCGGCATTGACCACAACACCGGGGAGCTGTTTTTT. The V and J genes are TRBV6-5 and TRBJ2-2; no clear D gene. CDR3 length equals 13 residues. Germline CDR1 is MNHEY and CDR2 is SVGAGI. V gave up 11 bases and J gave up 2 bases, with 12 bases separating them.

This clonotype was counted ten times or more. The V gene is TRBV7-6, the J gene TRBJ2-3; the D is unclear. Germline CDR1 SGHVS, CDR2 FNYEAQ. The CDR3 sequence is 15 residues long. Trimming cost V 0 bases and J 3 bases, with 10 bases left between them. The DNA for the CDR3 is TGTGCCAGCAGCTTAGCGTGGGGTGGGACAGATACGCAGTATTTT. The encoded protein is CASSLAWGGTDTQYF.

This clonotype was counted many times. The CDR3 here is CSVKGGLNEQFF. The CDR3 DNA reads as TGCAGTGTAAAGGGGGGGCTCAATGAGCAGTTCTTC. The chain carries TRBV20-1 and TRBJ2-1; the D gene is possibly TRBD2 (7 bases). There are 12 residues in the CDR3. Germline CDR1 and CDR2: DFQATT and SNEGSKA (reference sequence). With 7 bases removed from V and 6 bases from J, the gap between germline ends came to 13 bases.

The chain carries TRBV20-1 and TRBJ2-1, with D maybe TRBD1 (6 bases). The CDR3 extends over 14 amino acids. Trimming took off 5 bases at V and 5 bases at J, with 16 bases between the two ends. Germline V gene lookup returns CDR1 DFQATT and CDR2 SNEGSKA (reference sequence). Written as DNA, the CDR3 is TGCAGTGCTCTCAGGTTGGACAGCCACAATGAGCAGTTCTTC. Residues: CSALRLDSHNEQFF.

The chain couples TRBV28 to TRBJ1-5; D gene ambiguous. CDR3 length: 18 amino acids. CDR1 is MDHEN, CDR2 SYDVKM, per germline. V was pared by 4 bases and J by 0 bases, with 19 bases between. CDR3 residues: CASSSINYAVLSNQPQHF. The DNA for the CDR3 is TGTGCCAGCAGTTCGATAAACTATGCCGTACTTAGCAATCAGCCCCAGCATTTT.

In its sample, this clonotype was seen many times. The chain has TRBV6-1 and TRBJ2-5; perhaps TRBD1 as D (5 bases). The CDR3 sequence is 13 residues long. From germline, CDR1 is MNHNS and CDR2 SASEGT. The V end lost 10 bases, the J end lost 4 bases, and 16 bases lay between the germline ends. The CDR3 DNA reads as TGTGCCACCACATCAGGGTCCGGAGAGACCCAGTACTTC. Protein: CATTSGSGETQYF.

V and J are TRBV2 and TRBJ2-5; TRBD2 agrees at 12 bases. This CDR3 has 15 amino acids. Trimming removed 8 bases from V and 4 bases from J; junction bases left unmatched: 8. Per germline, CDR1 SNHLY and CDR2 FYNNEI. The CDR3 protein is CASSYTSGGSETQYF. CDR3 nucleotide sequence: TGTGCCAGCTCATACACTAGCGGGGGGTCAGAGACCCAGTACTTC.

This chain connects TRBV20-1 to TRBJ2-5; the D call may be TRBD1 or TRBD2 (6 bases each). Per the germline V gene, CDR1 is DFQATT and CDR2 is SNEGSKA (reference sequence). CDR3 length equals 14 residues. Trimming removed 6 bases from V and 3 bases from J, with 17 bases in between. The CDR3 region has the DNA TGCAGTGCCCTCCCGGGGGCTGACGAAGAGACCCAGTACTTC. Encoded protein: CSALPGADEETQYF.

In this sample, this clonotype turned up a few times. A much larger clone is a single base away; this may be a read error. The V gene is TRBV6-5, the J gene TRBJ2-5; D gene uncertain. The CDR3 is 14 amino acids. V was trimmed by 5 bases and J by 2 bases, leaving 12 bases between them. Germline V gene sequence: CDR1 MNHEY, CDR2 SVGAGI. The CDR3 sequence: CASSRVETQETQYF. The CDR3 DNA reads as TGTGCCAGCAGTCGCGTGGAGACTCAAGAGACCCAGTACTTC.

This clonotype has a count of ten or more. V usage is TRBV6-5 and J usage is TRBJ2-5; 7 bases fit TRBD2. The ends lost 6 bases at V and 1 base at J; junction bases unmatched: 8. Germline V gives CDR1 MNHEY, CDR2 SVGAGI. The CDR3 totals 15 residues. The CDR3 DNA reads TGTGCCAGCAGGTCGGCGGGACTACCCCAAGAGACCCAGTACTTC. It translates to CASRSAGLPQETQYF.

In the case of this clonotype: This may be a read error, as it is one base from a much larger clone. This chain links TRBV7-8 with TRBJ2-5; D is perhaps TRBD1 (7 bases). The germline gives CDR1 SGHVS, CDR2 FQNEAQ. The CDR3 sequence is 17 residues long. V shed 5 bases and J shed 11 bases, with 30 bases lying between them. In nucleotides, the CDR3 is TGTGCCAGCAGCCCCCGAGGGGGCGGCGGGGTTAGTAATGAGCAGTACTTC. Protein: CASSPRGGGGVSNEQYF.